This entry is about one T cell receptor (beta chain). Its specificity is not known. In making diagnoses, clinical symptoms, serum thyroxine and TRAb, thyroid ultrasound and orbital computed tomography were all used. This entry belongs to a study of T cells in Graves' hyperthyroidism and ophthalmopathy. General observations from the study: The model predicted ophthalmopathy a median approximately seven months before onset. In the blood, most expanded thyroid clonotypes above 0.001 appeared as well.

Using RNA transcripts as the source, TCR beta CDR3 regions were amplified. A set of HTBI primers served as the primers for a first-round RT-PCR of the TCR CDR3. TCRdb reprocessed the multiplex PCR reads via MiXCR and lists one record per CDR3 protein. This table has about 590,000 distinct CDR3 sequences, 12% to 15% appearing once. The CDR3 is 15 residues long. The germline V gene encodes CDR1 SGHAT and CDR2 FQNNGV. The V end was cut by 1 base, the J end by 4 bases, with 8 bases between. The sequence was collected from a woman under 30 with Graves' ophthalmopathy. The genes are TRBV11-2 and TRBJ1-6; D is unresolved. Material for sequencing was blood. DNA for the CDR3: TGTGCCAGCAGCTTAGTAGACCTTTATAATTCACCCCTCCACTTT. The encoded protein is CASSLVDLYNSPLHF. Looking up the rest from reference TRBV11-2 and TRBJ1-6 gives the full variable domain: EAGVAQSPRYKIIEKRQSVAFWCNPISGHATLYWYQQILGQGPKLLIQFQNNGVVDDSQLPKDRFSAERLKGVDSTLKIQPAKLEDSAVYLCASSLVDLYNSPLHFGNGTRLTVT.